This T cell receptor (beta chain) was identified in a study of T cells after yellow fever vaccination. Worth noting for this clonotype: Its antigen is not identified.

General study results and limits: Most primary-vaccination clones recurred post-booster (approximately 95% CD4, 88% CD8). A limited proportion of clonotypes was detected within both the CD4 and CD8 compartments.

5'RACE template switching generated TCR cDNA, adding a universal primer site and UMIs. TCRdb recomputed calls from the 5' RACE reads with MiXCR, one row per CDR3 protein. The table records about 260,000 distinct CDR3 sequences, 10% to 15% of them present only once. This receptor was identified in a man younger than 45 who received the YFV17D yellow fever vaccine. This sample comprised CD4+ T cells sorted from PBMCs, obtained 45 days after the yellow fever booster vaccination.

Here the CDR3 reads CASSLAGGTYHSQFF. As DNA, the CDR3 is TGTGCCAGCAGCTTAGCGGGAGGCACCTATCATAGCCAGTTCTTC. The chain is built from TRBV7-2 and TRBJ2-1; perhaps TRBD2 as D (6 bases). Trimming removed 0 bases from V and 13 bases from J, with 19 bases in between. The CDR3 length is 15 residues. Germline V CDR1 and CDR2: SGHTA, FQGNSA.